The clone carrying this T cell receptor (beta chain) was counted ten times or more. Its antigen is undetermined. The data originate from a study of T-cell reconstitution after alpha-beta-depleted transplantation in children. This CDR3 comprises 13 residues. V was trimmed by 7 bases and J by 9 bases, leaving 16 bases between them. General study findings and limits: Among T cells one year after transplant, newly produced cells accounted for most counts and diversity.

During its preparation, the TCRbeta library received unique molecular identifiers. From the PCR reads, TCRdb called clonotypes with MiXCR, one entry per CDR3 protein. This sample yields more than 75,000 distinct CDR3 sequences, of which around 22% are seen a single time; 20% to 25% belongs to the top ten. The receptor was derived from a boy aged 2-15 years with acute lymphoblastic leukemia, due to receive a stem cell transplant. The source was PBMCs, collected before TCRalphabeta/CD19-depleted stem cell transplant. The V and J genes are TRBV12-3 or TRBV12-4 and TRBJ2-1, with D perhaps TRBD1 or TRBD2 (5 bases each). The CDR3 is CASMPLPGGEQFF. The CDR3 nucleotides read TGTGCCAGCATGCCCCTCCCTGGGGGTGAGCAGTTCTTC.